The 27 T cell receptor beta chains below were found in one sample sequenced in a study of T cell responses to AZD1222 COVID-19 vaccine (dated by TCRdb to the early 2020s). Library generation was performed with the immunoSEQ multiplex PCR assay. TCRdb holds this immuneACCESS table with in-frame rearrangements only. Some clones are missing; in checked studies, unresolved V genes explain under half, and the rest has no known cause. Here the sample has approximately 120,000 clones; about 90% occur a single time. The ten largest clonotypes hold approximately 1.5% of the sample. The label giving this sample's time point can be read as: baseline before first vaccination. The source was peripheral blood, collected on day 0 of AZD1222 vaccination. The receptors were gathered from an adult in good health.

The rearrangement joins TRBV29-1 to TRBJ1-2; D is uncertain. CDR3 length: 11 residues. Trimming pared 4 bases from V and 4 bases from J, leaving 7 bases between. CDR1 and CDR2 (germline): SQVTM, ANQGSEA. The CDR3 DNA reads TGCAGCGTTGTACAGCTCTATGGCTACACCTTC. Encoded protein: CSVVQLYGYTF.

The chain uses TRBV6-5 and TRBJ1-1; D is ambiguous. Germline V gene data show CDR1 as MNHEY and CDR2 as SVGAGI. This CDR3 has 14 residues. V was cut by 6 bases and J by 0 bases, with 11 bases left in between. The CDR3 loop is CASRRRILNTEAFF. The CDR3 DNA follows: TGTGCCAGCAGGAGACGGATACTGAACACTGAAGCTTTCTTT.

The chain combines TRBV7-2 with TRBJ1-1; the D is unclear. V lost 6 bases and J 1 base, leaving 15 bases between the germline ends. In germline, CDR1 is SGHTA, CDR2 FQGNSA. CDR3 length equals 15 residues. The CDR3 bases are TGTGCCAGCAGTCTTATAATTACAGCGAACACTGAAGCTTTCTTT. This gives the protein CASSLIITANTEAFF.

The J gene is TRBJ2-7, the V gene TRBV7-9, with D possibly called TRBD1 or TRBD2 (5 bases each). CDR3 size: 15 residues. Trimming removed 5 bases at V and 7 bases at J, with 21 bases between. The germline CDR1 and CDR2 sequences are SEHNR and FQNEAQ (reference sequence). The CDR3: CASSESPQGSGEQYF. The CDR3 DNA reads TGTGCCAGCAGCGAATCCCCGCAGGGCTCGGGGGAGCAGTACTTC.

The chain carries TRBV7-3 and TRBJ2-1, with D perhaps matching TRBD1 or TRBD2 (5 bases each). V was shortened by 5 bases and J by 13 bases, with 15 bases between the two germline ends. In germline, CDR1 is SGHTA, CDR2 FQGTGA. The CDR3 consists of 12 residues. In DNA, the CDR3 is TGTGCCAGCAGCCTCCCCCGGGACGTTCAGTTCTTC. Its translation is CASSLPRDVQFF. The full variable domain, rest sourced from reference TRBV7-3 and TRBJ2-1, is GAGVSQTPSNKVTEKGKYVELRCDPISGHTALYWYRQSLGQGPEFLIYFQGTGAADDSGLPNDRFFAVRPEGSVSTLKIQRTERGDSAVYLCASSLPRDVQFFGPGTRLTVL.

The V gene is TRBV11-3, the J gene TRBJ2-7; TRBD2 is a possible D gene (5 bases). V lost 1 base to trimming and J lost 5 bases, with 12 bases between them. This CDR3 has 14 amino acids. Per the germline V gene, CDR1 is SGHNT and CDR2 is YENEEA. CDR3 nucleotide sequence: TGTGCCAGCAGCTTAGCGAGGGTAACACACGAGCAGTACTTC. It encodes CASSLARVTHEQYF.

The V and J genes are TRBV9 and TRBJ1-6; TRBD1 matches at 10 bases. J was trimmed by 10 bases and V by 2 bases; bases with no gene match: 6. The CDR3 runs to 15 residues. Per germline, CDR1 SGDLS and CDR2 YYNGEE. In DNA form, the CDR3 reads TGTGCCAGCAGCGTGACAGGGGGCGGCGGGTCACCCCTCCACTTT. Translated: CASSVTGGGGSPLHF.

The genes are TRBV3-1 (or the pseudogene TRBV3-2) and TRBJ1-4; no reliable D call. From germline, CDR1 is LGHDT and CDR2 YNNKEL (reference sequence). The CDR3 is 14 amino acids. The germline V and J ends were trimmed by 1 base and 7 bases, with 10 bases remaining between them. CDR3 sequence (DNA): TGTGCCAGCAGCCAAGGAGGGAGTCGTGAAAAACTGTTTTTT. Translation: CASSQGGSREKLFF.

The J gene is TRBJ2-2, the V gene TRBV5-5; D not certain. Germline V CDR1 and CDR2: SGHKS, YYEKEE (reference sequence). The CDR3 totals 15 residues. Trimming left V 5 bases short and J 5 bases short, with 16 bases between. CDR3 sequence reads: CASRSQLTVTGELFF. In DNA form, the CDR3 reads TGTGCCAGCAGATCCCAGCTAACAGTTACCGGGGAGCTGTTTTTT.

The V call is TRBV28, the J call TRBJ2-1; D may be TRBD1 or TRBD2 (5 bases each). Germline lookup yields CDR1 MDHEN and CDR2 SYDVKM. The CDR3 is 15 amino acids. The V and J ends lost 2 bases and 8 bases respectively, with 16 bases between them. CDR3 region: CASSLDVWGRDEQFF. In DNA, the CDR3 is TGTGCCAGCAGTTTAGACGTGTGGGGACGGGATGAGCAGTTCTTC. The full variable domain, in which reference TRBV28 and TRBJ2-1 provide the parts outside the CDR3, is DVKVTQSSRYLVKRTGEKVFLECVQDMDHENMFWYRQDPGLGLRLIYFSYDVKMKEKGDIPEGYSVSREKKERFSLILESASTNQTSMYLCASSLDVWGRDEQFFGPGTRLTVL.

This chain connects TRBV12-3 or TRBV12-4 to TRBJ1-2; D may be TRBD1 (5 bases). V was clipped by 5 bases and J by 6 bases, with 13 bases between them. This CDR3 has 13 residues. The CDR3 coding sequence is TGTGCCAGCAGTCCTCAGGGAGTTAATGGCTACACCTTC. It yields the protein CASSPQGVNGYTF.

A note on this clone: Other DNA variants within this sample encode the same CDR3. The chain has TRBV7-3 and TRBJ1-2; the match to TRBD1 covers 10 bases. The CDR3 contains 13 residues. Germline CDR1 and CDR2: SGHTA and FQGTGA. The V segment lost 4 bases and the J segment 5 bases; nucleotides outside the gene matches: 1. CDR3 protein: CASSSGQGYGYTF. As DNA, the CDR3 is TGTGCCAGCAGCTCGGGACAGGGGTATGGCTACACCTTC.

The chain links TRBV3-1 (or the pseudogene TRBV3-2) to TRBJ1-3; unclear D gene. Germline CDR1 LGHDT, CDR2 YNNKEL (reference sequence). This CDR3 region has 17 residues. Trimming removed 4 bases from V and 0 bases from J, with 16 bases in between. The CDR3 bases are TGTGCCAGCAGCCGCCGTCCCATTGGCGTCTCTGGAAACACCATATATTTT. This sequence encodes CASSRRPIGVSGNTIYF.

This clone was detected only once. V is TRBV7-8 and J is TRBJ2-7; D ambiguous. Germline CDR1 reads SGHVS; CDR2 reads FQNEAQ. With 5 bases removed from V and 2 bases from J, the gap between germline ends came to 7 bases. The CDR3 extends over 12 amino acids. As DNA, the CDR3 is TGTGCCAGCAGCACCCGGACCTACGAGCAGTACTTC. It is translated as CASSTRTYEQYF.

In DNA form, the CDR3 reads TGCAGTGCTAGTTCTGGAATTAGCGGGCCCTTCTACGAGCAGTACTTC. As protein: CSASSGISGPFYEQYF. The gene calls are TRBV20-1 and TRBJ2-7, with 7 bases that match TRBD2. This CDR3 spans 16 amino acids. The germline V gene has CDR1 DFQATT and CDR2 SNEGSKA (reference sequence). J was trimmed by 3 bases and V by 3 bases; bases with no gene match: 14.

V and J are TRBV28 and TRBJ2-1; 9 positions match TRBD1. V shed 5 bases and J 8 bases; nucleotides not matched to a gene: 10. The CDR3 sequence is 15 residues long. Per germline, CDR1 MDHEN and CDR2 SYDVKM. The CDR3 spells CASSIRDRAIYEQFF. CDR3 in DNA: TGTGCCAGCAGTATCCGGGACAGGGCTATCTATGAGCAGTTCTTC.

This chain uses TRBV9 with TRBJ2-7; perhaps TRBD2 as D (6 bases). The V gene lost 0 bases and the J gene lost 0 bases, with 7 bases spanning the gap. Germline CDR1 and CDR2: SGDLS and YYNGEE. The CDR3 covers 14 residues. The CDR3 DNA reads TGTGCCAGCAGCGTAGTAGCGGACTCCTACGAGCAGTACTTC. This codes for CASSVVADSYEQYF.

This rearrangement joins TRBV7-2 to TRBJ1-5, with D possibly TRBD1 on 6 matching bases. Trimming cost V 5 bases and J 5 bases, with 22 bases left between them. Per the germline V gene, CDR1 is SGHTA and CDR2 is FQGNSA. The CDR3 runs to 17 residues. The CDR3 here is CASSPERVGQGYQPQHF. In DNA form, the CDR3 reads TGTGCCAGCAGCCCAGAAAGGGTAGGGCAGGGGTATCAGCCCCAGCATTTT.

The chain carries TRBV21-1 and TRBJ2-2; the table gives TRBD1 as D, unverified against the DNA. TRBV21-1 is reported as a pseudogene. The CDR3 totals 15 residues. CDR3 DNA: TGTGCCAGCAGCCCAGAGACAGGGTTCTCCGGGGAGCTGTTTTTT. Translating gives CASSPETGFSGELFF.

This sequence joins TRBV11-2 and TRBJ2-1; D remains ambiguous. The germline V gene has CDR1 SGHAT and CDR2 FQNNGV. CDR3 length: 15 amino acids. V gave up 5 bases and J gave up 3 bases, with 14 bases separating them. The CDR3 sequence is CASSDVDPFYNEQFF. In DNA form, the CDR3 reads TGTGCCAGCAGCGACGTGGACCCCTTCTACAATGAGCAGTTCTTC.

The chain employs TRBV18 and TRBJ2-7, with 7 bases that match TRBD2. The CDR3 spans 13 residues. Germline trimming cut 5 bases from V and 4 bases from J; bases unmatched to any gene: 5. The germline V gene has CDR1 KGHSH and CDR2 LQKENI. CDR3 loop: CASSSGAGYEQYF. The CDR3 nucleotides read TGTGCCAGCTCATCCGGAGCGGGGTACGAGCAGTACTTC.

CDR3 sequence reads: CASSEPRLGLAVQETQYF. CDR3 nucleotide sequence: TGTGCCAGCAGTGAACCGCGACTTGGACTAGCGGTCCAAGAGACCCAGTACTTC. This chain uses TRBV2 with TRBJ2-5; 10 nucleotides line up with TRBD2. Germline V gives CDR1 SNHLY, CDR2 FYNNEI. This CDR3 has 18 amino acids. J was trimmed by 1 base and V by 2 bases; bases with no gene match: 10. Using reference TRBV2 and TRBJ2-5 for the parts outside the CDR3, the full variable domain is EPEVTQTPSHQVTQMGQEVILRCVPISNHLYFYWYRQILGQKVEFLVSFYNNEISEKSEIFDDQFSVERPDGSNFTLKIRSTKLEDSAMYFCASSEPRLGLAVQETQYFGPGTRLLVL.

The gene calls are TRBV4-1 and TRBJ1-1; TRBD1 might be the D (5 bases). The CDR3 is 12 amino acids. Germline values: CDR1 MGHRA, CDR2 YSYEKL. The V and J ends lost 1 base and 11 bases respectively, with 11 bases between them. The CDR3 reads CASSQGGEPAFF. DNA of the CDR3: TGCGCCAGCAGCCAAGGAGGGGAACCCGCTTTCTTT.

This chain connects TRBV11-3 to TRBJ2-1; the D gene is possibly TRBD1 (5 bases). With 4 bases removed from V and 0 bases from J, the gap between germline ends came to 22 bases. CDR3 size: 19 residues. Germline CDR1 is SGHNT and CDR2 is YENEEA. Here the CDR3 reads CASSSSPRFLRGSYNEQFF. Written as DNA, the CDR3 is TGTGCCAGCAGCTCCAGCCCCCGGTTTCTTAGGGGCTCCTACAATGAGCAGTTCTTC.

The chain recombines TRBV11-3 with TRBJ2-7; TRBD1 might be the D (5 bases). Germline V gene data show CDR1 as SGHNT and CDR2 as YENEEA. The V end was cut by 5 bases, the J end by 4 bases, with 12 bases between. The CDR3 is made up of 13 amino acids. The DNA for the CDR3 is TGTGCCAGCAGCCTAACCCAGGGATACGAGCAGTACTTC. Its protein is CASSLTQGYEQYF.

This clone was picked up one time. The chain recombines TRBV6-5 with TRBJ2-7; 9 bases map to TRBD2. Germline CDR1 and CDR2: MNHEY and SVGAGI. The CDR3 sequence is 16 residues long. V lost 0 bases and J lost 6; bases outside the gene matches: 9. CDR3 in DNA: TGTGCCAGCAGTTACTCGGGTAGCGGGAGAATTTCCGAGCAGTACTTC. The encoded protein is CASSYSGSGRISEQYF.

The chain joins TRBV3-1 (or the pseudogene TRBV3-2) to TRBJ2-1, with D perhaps assigned TRBD1 or TRBD2 (6 bases each). The germline gives CDR1 LGHDT, CDR2 YNNKEL (reference sequence). CDR3 size: 18 residues. The germline V and J ends were trimmed by 0 bases and 0 bases, with 15 bases remaining between them. CDR3 amino acids: CASSQDQRGESSYNEQFF. The CDR3 DNA sequence: TGTGCCAGCAGCCAAGATCAAAGGGGGGAAAGCTCCTACAATGAGCAGTTCTTC.